This TCR beta chain was captured by sequencing in a study of T cells after yellow fever vaccination. Study-wide results and limits: The booster response re-showed most primary clones: about 96% CD4, more than 70% CD8.

A note on this clonotype: Its target is unknown.

TCRdb redid the calling of the 5' RACE reads with MiXCR, one entry per CDR3 protein. The sample lists about 340,000 distinct CDR3 sequences; about 12% were seen once. The CDR3 has 13 residues. The V gene's germline CDR1 is MNHEY and CDR2 SVGEGT. Trimming left V 0 bases short and J 6 bases short, with 9 bases between. J is TRBJ2-7 and V is TRBV6-2 or TRBV6-3; D gene uncertain. Sequencing used CD4+ T cells sorted from PBMCs, obtained 15 days after the yellow fever booster vaccination. The receptor was isolated from a man between 18 and 29 years old who received the YFV17D yellow fever vaccine. The CDR3 is CASSYSRLSEQYV. CDR3 coding DNA: TGTGCCAGCAGTTACTCGAGGTTGTCCGAGCAGTACGTC.